One sample yielded the 28 T cell receptor beta chains listed below, sequenced in a study of STAT5B mutations in CD4+ large granular lymphocyte leukemia. TCRdb's copy holds only in-frame clones and misses some; the assay was immunoSEQ multiplex PCR. In the table there are over 25,000 clones, 72% of which are singletons. The sample comprised CD4+ T cells from blood buffy coats. These TCRs come from a human donor in good health.

The chain links TRBV11-2 to TRBJ1-2; 10 bases fit TRBD1. Germline V gene data show CDR1 as SGHAT and CDR2 as FQNNGV. There are 15 residues in the CDR3. The ends lost 5 bases at V and 9 bases at J; junction bases unmatched: 12. Here the CDR3 DNA reads TGTGCCAGCAGCCGGCTGGGGGGGACAGGGGATCGCTACACCTTC. Protein product: CASSRLGGTGDRYTF. Combining the CDR3 with reference TRBV11-2 and TRBJ1-2 gives the whole variable domain EAGVAQSPRYKIIEKRQSVAFWCNPISGHATLYWYQQILGQGPKLLIQFQNNGVVDDSQLPKDRFSAERLKGVDSTLKIQPAKLEDSAVYLCASSRLGGTGDRYTFGSGTRLTVV.

The genes are TRBV7-2 and TRBJ1-5; no clear D. From germline, CDR1 is SGHTA and CDR2 FQGNSA. Trimming took off 5 bases at V and 3 bases at J, with 8 bases between the two ends. The CDR3 has 13 amino acids. In nucleotides, the CDR3 is TGTGCCAGCAGCCTCAGGTTCAATCAGCCCCAGCATTTT. It is translated as CASSLRFNQPQHF.

The chain employs TRBV2 and TRBJ2-3; D is unclear. CDR3 length: 12 residues. The germline CDR1 and CDR2 sequences are SNHLY and FYNNEI. Trimming cost V 8 bases and J 14 bases, with 20 bases left between them. CDR3 sequence reads: CASVLGYGVWYF. The DNA for the CDR3 is TGTGCCAGCGTCCTTGGGTACGGCGTCTGGTATTTT.

This sequence joins TRBV20-1 and TRBJ1-1, with TRBD1 as a possible D gene (5 bases). Germline CDR1 is DFQATT and CDR2 is SNEGSKA (reference sequence). The V end lost 6 bases, the J end lost 4 bases, and 6 bases lay between the germline ends. This CDR3 is built from 10 residues. CDR3 residues: CSAGGTEAFF. Written as DNA, the CDR3 is TGCAGTGCCGGGGGCACTGAAGCTTTCTTT.

The chain carries TRBV6-6 and TRBJ1-1; D gene uncertain. V was clipped by 2 bases and J by 4 bases, with 8 bases between them. Germline V lookup: CDR1 MNHNY, CDR2 SVGAGI (reference sequence). The CDR3 extends over 13 amino acids. Here the CDR3 reads CASSYGPGTEAFF. CDR3 sequence (DNA): TGTGCCAGCAGTTACGGCCCTGGCACTGAAGCTTTCTTT.

The rearrangement links TRBV27 to TRBJ1-1; TRBD1 might be the D (5 bases). Germline V lookup: CDR1 MNHEY, CDR2 SMNVEV (reference sequence). V was shortened by 1 base and J by 1 base, with 16 bases between the two germline ends. The CDR3 is 17 residues long. The CDR3 DNA follows: TGTGCCAGCAGTTTATTGTTGGGCGGGGGGAAGAACACTGAAGCTTTCTTT. Protein sequence: CASSLLLGGGKNTEAFF.

The chain uses TRBV28 and TRBJ2-3, with D hard to call. The CDR3 runs 12 residues. V was pared by 2 bases and J by 2 bases, with 2 bases between. Germline lookup yields CDR1 MDHEN and CDR2 SYDVKM. The CDR3: CASSLLTDTQYF. Here the CDR3 DNA reads TGTGCCAGCAGTTTACTCACAGATACGCAGTATTTT.

The V call is TRBV10-3, the J call TRBJ2-7; 8 nucleotides agree with TRBD1. Germline V gives CDR1 ENHRY, CDR2 SYGVKD. The V segment lost 8 bases and the J segment 3 bases; nucleotides outside the gene matches: 12. The CDR3 extends over 15 amino acids. The CDR3 loop reads CAIADPGTGHYEQYF. CDR3 coding DNA: TGTGCCATCGCTGACCCCGGGACAGGCCACTACGAGCAGTACTTC.

This clone has a single count. The chain is built from TRBV2 and TRBJ1-6; tentatively, D is TRBD1 (6 bases). The V gene's germline CDR1 is SNHLY and CDR2 FYNNEI. The CDR3 spans 18 residues. V lost 6 bases to trimming and J lost 4 bases, with 22 bases between them. Here the CDR3 DNA reads TGTGCCAGCAGAAGCCGACAGGTGGGGGGTGCATATAATTCACCCCTCCACTTT. It specifies CASRSRQVGGAYNSPLHF. Combining the CDR3 with reference TRBV2 and TRBJ1-6 gives the whole variable domain EPEVTQTPSHQVTQMGQEVILRCVPISNHLYFYWYRQILGQKVEFLVSFYNNEISEKSEIFDDQFSVERPDGSNFTLKIRSTKLEDSAMYFCASRSRQVGGAYNSPLHFGNGTRLTVT.

The V call is TRBV9, the J call TRBJ1-6; no reliable D call. The CDR3 loop spans 14 amino acids. CDR1 is SGDLS and CDR2 is YYNGEE in the germline V gene. Between the trimmed V and J ends, which lost 2 bases and 6 bases, there was a span of 9 bases. CDR3 sequence reads: CASSVRDSNSPLHF. CDR3 nucleotides: TGTGCCAGCAGCGTGCGAGATAGTAATTCACCCCTCCACTTT.

CDR3 amino acids: CAIGGASYEQYF. CDR3 DNA: TGTGCCATCGGCGGGGCGTCCTACGAGCAGTACTTC. The chain joins TRBV10-3 to TRBJ2-7; tentatively, D is TRBD2 (6 bases). CDR1 and CDR2 from the germline V gene are ENHRY and SYGVKD. This CDR3 region has 12 residues. The V end was cut by 8 bases, the J end by 1 base, with 9 bases between.

V usage is TRBV14 and J usage is TRBJ1-2; 7 positions match TRBD1. CDR3 size: 14 residues. Trimming removed 3 bases from V and 7 bases from J; junction bases left unmatched: 8. The germline gives CDR1 SGHDN, CDR2 FVKESK. Here the CDR3 DNA reads TGTGCCAGCAGCCAGCTGACAGGGCAAGGTGGCTACACCTTC. Translation gives CASSQLTGQGGYTF.

CDR3: CASSLRGTGELFF. CDR3 coding DNA: TGTGCCAGCAGCCTCAGGGGTACCGGGGAGCTGTTTTTT. The chain joins TRBV11-2 to TRBJ2-2; tentative D call: TRBD1 (6 bases). Germline assignment: CDR1 SGHAT and CDR2 FQNNGV. The CDR3 covers 13 residues. V shed 5 bases and J shed 5 bases, with 9 bases lying between them.

Here the CDR3 reads CASSRSKGADSPLHF. The CDR3 region has the DNA TGTGCCAGTAGTAGAAGTAAGGGAGCGGATTCACCCCTCCACTTT. The genes are TRBV19 and TRBJ1-6; D remains unclear. With 4 bases removed from V and 8 bases from J, the gap between germline ends came to 15 bases. The CDR3 runs 15 residues. Germline CDR1 and CDR2: LNHDA and SQIVND (reference sequence).

This rearrangement joins TRBV9 to TRBJ2-2; D is unclear. CDR3 length equals 14 residues. The V gene lost 1 base and the J gene lost 2 bases, with 6 bases spanning the gap. Germline lookup yields CDR1 SGDLS and CDR2 YYNGEE. The CDR3 bases are TGTGCCAGCAGCGTAAGCATAAACACCGGGGAGCTGTTTTTT. It translates to CASSVSINTGELFF.

The chain employs TRBV9 and TRBJ2-7; D tentatively reads TRBD1 or TRBD2 (5 bases each). The CDR3 contains 14 residues. Looked up from germline, CDR1 is SGDLS and CDR2 is YYNGEE. Between the trimmed V and J ends, which lost 2 bases and 3 bases, there was a span of 12 bases. CDR3 protein: CASSVGALLYEQYF. The CDR3 region has the DNA TGTGCCAGCAGCGTCGGGGCACTACTCTACGAGCAGTACTTC.

This clone has a single count. This chain uses TRBV27 with TRBJ2-7, with 7 bases fitting TRBD1. J lost 3 bases, V lost 5 bases, and 4 bases had no gene match. The CDR3 spans 13 residues. Germline lookup yields CDR1 MNHEY and CDR2 SMNVEV (reference sequence). Here the CDR3 reads CASSRDSRYEQYF. Here the CDR3 DNA reads TGTGCCAGCAGTCGGGACAGCCGCTACGAGCAGTACTTC.

The CDR3 is CASSVGADRRSPLHF. In DNA, the CDR3 is TGTGCCAGCAGCGTAGGGGCCGACAGGCGTTCACCCCTCCACTTT. This chain uses TRBV9 with TRBJ1-6; the D gene is possibly TRBD1 (6 bases). V shed 0 bases and J shed 9 bases, with 13 bases lying between them. Germline values: CDR1 SGDLS, CDR2 YYNGEE. There are 15 residues in the CDR3.

The chain combines TRBV7-6 with TRBJ1-3; D is possibly TRBD1 (5 bases). Germline values: CDR1 SGHVS, CDR2 FNYEAQ. The CDR3 is 17 residues long. Trimming removed 2 bases at V and 3 bases at J, with 17 bases between. The CDR3 DNA sequence: TGTGCCAGCAGCTTATTCTTTCAGGGTCTTTTTGGAAACACCATATATTTT. It yields the protein CASSLFFQGLFGNTIYF.

The chain combines TRBV28 with TRBJ2-5; 9 nucleotides agree with TRBD1. The ends lost 5 bases at V and 2 bases at J; junction bases unmatched: 24. The CDR3 runs to 21 residues. CDR1 is MDHEN and CDR2 is SYDVKM in the germline V gene. CDR3 sequence: CASSRGPITGGSKARQETQYF. The CDR3 DNA follows: TGTGCCAGCAGTAGGGGGCCGATTACAGGGGGCTCAAAGGCGAGGCAAGAGACCCAGTACTTC.

The V call is TRBV29-1, the J call TRBJ1-5; D gene unclear. V was clipped by 1 base and J by 0 bases, with 10 bases between them. The length of the CDR3 is 15 residues. From germline, CDR1 is SQVTM and CDR2 ANQGSEA. The CDR3 reads CSVEVPSLSNQPQHF. DNA for the CDR3: TGCAGCGTTGAAGTACCGTCCCTTAGCAATCAGCCCCAGCATTTT. Drawing the rest from reference TRBV29-1 and TRBJ1-5, the complete variable domain is SAVISQKPSRDICQRGTSLTIQCQVDSQVTMMFWYRQQPGQSLTLIATANQGSEATYESGFVIDKFPISRPNLTFSTLTVSNMSPEDSSIYLCSVEVPSLSNQPQHFGDGTRLSIL.

The rearrangement joins TRBV5-1 to TRBJ2-5; tentative D call: TRBD2 (5 bases). CDR1 is SGHRS, CDR2 YFSETQ, per germline. Trimming stripped 0 bases from V and 5 bases from J, with 11 bases between. This CDR3 has 14 residues. For the CDR3, the DNA is TGCGCCAGCAGCTTGGATAGCGTCCGGGAGACCCAGTACTTC. This gives the protein CASSLDSVRETQYF.

The rearrangement uses TRBV7-2 and TRBJ2-5; D unclear. V lost 1 base and J lost 5, with 14 bases in between. Per the germline V gene, CDR1 is SGHTA and CDR2 is FQGNSA. The CDR3 consists of 15 residues. CDR3 sequence: CASSLVPDDWETQYF. DNA of the CDR3: TGTGCCAGCAGCTTAGTTCCGGACGACTGGGAGACCCAGTACTTC.

The genes are TRBV7-6 and TRBJ2-3; TRBD2 matches 7 bases. The J segment lost 5 bases and the V segment lost 5 bases, leaving 10 bases of the junction unmatched. CDR3 length: 15 residues. Germline V gene sequence: CDR1 SGHVS, CDR2 FNYEAQ. CDR3 nucleotide sequence: TGTGCCAGCAGCCCAGAGGGGAGGGTTATAGATACGCAGTATTTT. It codes for CASSPEGRVIDTQYF.

The CDR3 DNA follows: TGTGCCAGCAGTGAACTTCCGGGGGCGACCTACGAGCAGTACTTC. Its protein is CASSELPGATYEQYF. The chain uses TRBV2 and TRBJ2-7; the D call may be TRBD1 or TRBD2 (6 bases each). This CDR3 has 15 amino acids. V lost 2 bases to trimming and J lost 2 bases, with 13 bases between them. Germline V CDR1 and CDR2: SNHLY, FYNNEI.

The CDR3 loop is CASSVNAWENQPQHF. The CDR3 region has the DNA TGTGCCAGCAGCGTAAATGCGTGGGAGAATCAGCCCCAGCATTTT. J is TRBJ1-5 and V is TRBV9; D not certain. Germline loops: CDR1 SGDLS, CDR2 YYNGEE. The CDR3 consists of 15 residues. Trimming took off 1 base at V and 4 bases at J, with 12 bases between the two ends.

This chain links TRBV10-2 with TRBJ1-3; possibly TRBD1 for D (6 bases). This CDR3 is 14 amino acids long. V dropped 5 bases and J dropped 3 bases, with 11 bases sitting between them. In germline, CDR1 is WSHSY, CDR2 SAAADI. The DNA of the CDR3 is TGCGCCAGCAGTTGGGGGGGCCTTGGAAACACCATATATTTT. Its protein product is CASSWGGLGNTIYF.

The table lists this clone with a few counts. The chain employs TRBV19 and TRBJ1-1; D call uncertain. Germline V gene sequence: CDR1 LNHDA, CDR2 SQIVND (reference sequence). This CDR3 contains 11 residues. The V end was cut by 4 bases, the J end by 12 bases, with 12 bases between. CDR3 in DNA: TGTGCCAGTAGTAGTCTAGGTGGGACTTTCTTT. Protein: CASSSLGGTFF.